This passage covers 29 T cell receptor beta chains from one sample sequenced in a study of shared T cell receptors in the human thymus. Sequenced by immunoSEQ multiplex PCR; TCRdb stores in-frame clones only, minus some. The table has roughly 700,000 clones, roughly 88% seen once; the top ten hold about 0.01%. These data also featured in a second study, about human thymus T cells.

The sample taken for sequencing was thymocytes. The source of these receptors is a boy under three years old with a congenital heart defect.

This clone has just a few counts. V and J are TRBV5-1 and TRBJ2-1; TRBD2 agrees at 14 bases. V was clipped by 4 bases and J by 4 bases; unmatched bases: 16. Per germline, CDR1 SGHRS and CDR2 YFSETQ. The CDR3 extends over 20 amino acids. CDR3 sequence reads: CASSLGHPGLAGVGYNEQFF. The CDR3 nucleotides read TGCGCCAGCAGCCTGGGACACCCGGGACTAGCGGGAGTGGGGTACAATGAGCAGTTCTTC.

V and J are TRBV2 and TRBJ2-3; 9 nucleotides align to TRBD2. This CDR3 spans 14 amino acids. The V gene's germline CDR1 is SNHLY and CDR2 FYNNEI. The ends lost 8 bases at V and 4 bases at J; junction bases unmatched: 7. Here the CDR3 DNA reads TGTGCCAGCTTCGGGGGCGGGAGGGCAGATACGCAGTATTTT. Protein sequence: CASFGGGRADTQYF.

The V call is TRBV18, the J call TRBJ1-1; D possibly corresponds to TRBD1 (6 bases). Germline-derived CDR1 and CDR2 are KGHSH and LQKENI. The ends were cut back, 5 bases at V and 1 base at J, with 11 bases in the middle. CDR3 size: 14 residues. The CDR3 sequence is CASSEIRGNTEAFF. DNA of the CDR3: TGTGCCAGCTCAGAAATCAGGGGGAACACTGAAGCTTTCTTT.

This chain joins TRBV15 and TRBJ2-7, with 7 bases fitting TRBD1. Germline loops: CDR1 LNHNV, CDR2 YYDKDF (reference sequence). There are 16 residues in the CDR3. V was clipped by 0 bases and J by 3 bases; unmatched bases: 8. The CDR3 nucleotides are TGTGCCACCAGCAGAGATCGAGGGGGCGACTACTACGAGCAGTACTTC. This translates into CATSRDRGGDYYEQYF.

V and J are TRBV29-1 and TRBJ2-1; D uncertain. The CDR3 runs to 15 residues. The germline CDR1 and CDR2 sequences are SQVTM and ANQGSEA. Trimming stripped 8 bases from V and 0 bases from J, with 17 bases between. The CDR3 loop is CSTLNRRCSYNEQFF. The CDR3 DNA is TGCAGCACCTTGAACAGAAGGTGCTCCTACAATGAGCAGTTCTTC.

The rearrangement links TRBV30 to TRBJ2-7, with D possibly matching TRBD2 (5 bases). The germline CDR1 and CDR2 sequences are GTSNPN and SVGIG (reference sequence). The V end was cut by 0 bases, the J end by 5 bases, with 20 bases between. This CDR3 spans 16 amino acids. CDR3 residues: CAWSVQRAAPLDEQYF. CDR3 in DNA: TGTGCCTGGAGTGTACAGAGGGCCGCCCCCCTCGACGAGCAGTACTTC.

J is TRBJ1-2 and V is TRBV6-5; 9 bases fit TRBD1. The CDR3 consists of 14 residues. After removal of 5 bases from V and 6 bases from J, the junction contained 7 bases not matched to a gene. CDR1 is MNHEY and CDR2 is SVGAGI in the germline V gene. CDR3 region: CASSTDRGGDGYTF. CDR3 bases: TGTGCCAGCAGTACGGACAGGGGAGGGGATGGCTACACCTTC.

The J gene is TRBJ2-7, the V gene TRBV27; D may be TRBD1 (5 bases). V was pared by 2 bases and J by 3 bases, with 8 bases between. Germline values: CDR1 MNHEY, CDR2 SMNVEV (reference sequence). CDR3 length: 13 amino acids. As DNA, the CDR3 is TGTGCCAGCAGTTTAGGGGCAGACTACGAGCAGTACTTC. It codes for CASSLGADYEQYF.

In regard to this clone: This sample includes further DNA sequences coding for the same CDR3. In DNA, the CDR3 is TGTGCCAGCAGCTTGGACAGCTCCTACGAGCAGTACTTC. Protein sequence: CASSLDSSYEQYF. The chain links TRBV7-9 to TRBJ2-7, with D perhaps matching TRBD1 (6 bases). V lost 3 bases to trimming and J lost 0 bases, with 6 bases between them. The CDR3 has 13 residues. Germline V CDR1 and CDR2: SEHNR, FQNEAQ (reference sequence).

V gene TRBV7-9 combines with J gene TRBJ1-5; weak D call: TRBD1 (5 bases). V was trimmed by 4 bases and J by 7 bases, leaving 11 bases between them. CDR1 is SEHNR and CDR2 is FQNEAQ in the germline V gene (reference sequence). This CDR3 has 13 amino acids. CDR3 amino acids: CASSSGMGQPQHF. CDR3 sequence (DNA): TGTGCCAGCAGCTCAGGGATGGGGCAGCCCCAGCATTTT.

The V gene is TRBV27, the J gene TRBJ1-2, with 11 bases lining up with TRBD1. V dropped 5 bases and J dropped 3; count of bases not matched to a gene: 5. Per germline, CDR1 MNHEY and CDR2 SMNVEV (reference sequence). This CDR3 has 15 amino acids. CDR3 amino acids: CASSMDRGRDYGYTF. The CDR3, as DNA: TGTGCCAGCAGTATGGACAGGGGGCGAGACTATGGCTACACCTTC.

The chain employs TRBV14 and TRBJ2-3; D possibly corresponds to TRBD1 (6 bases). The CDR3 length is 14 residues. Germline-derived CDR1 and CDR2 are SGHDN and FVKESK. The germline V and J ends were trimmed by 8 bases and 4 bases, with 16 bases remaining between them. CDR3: CASAHQGKPDTQYF. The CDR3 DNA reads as TGTGCCAGCGCTCATCAGGGGAAGCCAGATACGCAGTATTTT.

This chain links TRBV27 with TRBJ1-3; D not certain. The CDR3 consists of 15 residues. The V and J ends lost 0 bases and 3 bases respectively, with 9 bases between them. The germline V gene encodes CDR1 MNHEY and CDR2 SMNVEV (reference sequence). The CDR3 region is CASSLSAGFGNTIYF. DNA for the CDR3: TGTGCCAGCAGTTTATCTGCCGGGTTTGGAAACACCATATATTTT.

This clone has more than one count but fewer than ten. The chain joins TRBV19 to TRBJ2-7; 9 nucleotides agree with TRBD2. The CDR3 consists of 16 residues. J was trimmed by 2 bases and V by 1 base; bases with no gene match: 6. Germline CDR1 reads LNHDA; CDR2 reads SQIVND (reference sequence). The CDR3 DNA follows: TGTGCCAGTAGTATAGCTCCTAGCGGGATACCCTACGAGCAGTACTTC. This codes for CASSIAPSGIPYEQYF.

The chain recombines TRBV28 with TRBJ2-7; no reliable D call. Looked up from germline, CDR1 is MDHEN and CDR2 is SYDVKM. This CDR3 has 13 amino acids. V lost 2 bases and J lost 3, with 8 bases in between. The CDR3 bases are TGTGCCAGCAGTTTAGGAGCCCTCTACGAGCAGTACTTC. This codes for CASSLGALYEQYF.

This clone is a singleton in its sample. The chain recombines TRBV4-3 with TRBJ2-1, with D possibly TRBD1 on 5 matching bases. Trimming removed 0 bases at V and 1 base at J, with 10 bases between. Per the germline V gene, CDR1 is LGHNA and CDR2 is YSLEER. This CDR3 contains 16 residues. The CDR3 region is CASSQDWQGSYNEQFF. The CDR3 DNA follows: TGCGCCAGCAGCCAAGACTGGCAGGGATCCTACAATGAGCAGTTCTTC.

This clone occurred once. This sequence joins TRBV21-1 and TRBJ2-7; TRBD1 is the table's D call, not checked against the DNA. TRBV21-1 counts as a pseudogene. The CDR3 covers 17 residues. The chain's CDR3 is CASSKEGAGTGGYEQYF. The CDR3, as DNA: TGTGCCAGCAGCAAAGAGGGGGCGGGGACTGGGGGGTACGAGCAGTACTTC.

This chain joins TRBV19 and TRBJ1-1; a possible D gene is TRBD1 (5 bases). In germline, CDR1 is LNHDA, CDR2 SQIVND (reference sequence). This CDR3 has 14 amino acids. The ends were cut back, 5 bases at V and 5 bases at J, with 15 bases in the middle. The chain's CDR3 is CASSGGEVRTEAFF. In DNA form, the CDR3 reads TGTGCCAGTAGTGGAGGGGAAGTAAGAACTGAAGCTTTCTTT.

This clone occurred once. The DNA for the CDR3 is TGTGCCAGCTCACCAAAGTGTGGACTTGATCCCTACGAGCAGTACTTC. It yields the protein CASSPKCGLDPYEQYF. The gene calls are TRBV18 and TRBJ2-7; D may be TRBD2 (5 bases). In germline, CDR1 is KGHSH, CDR2 LQKENI. CDR3 length: 16 amino acids. Trimming left V 2 bases short and J 2 bases short, with 16 bases between.

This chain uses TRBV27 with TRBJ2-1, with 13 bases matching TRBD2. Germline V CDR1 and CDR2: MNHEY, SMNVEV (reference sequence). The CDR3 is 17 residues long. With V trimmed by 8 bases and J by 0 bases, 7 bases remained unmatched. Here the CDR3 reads CASDGTSGKSSYNEQFF. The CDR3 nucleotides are TGTGCCAGCGACGGGACTAGCGGGAAGAGCTCCTACAATGAGCAGTTCTTC.

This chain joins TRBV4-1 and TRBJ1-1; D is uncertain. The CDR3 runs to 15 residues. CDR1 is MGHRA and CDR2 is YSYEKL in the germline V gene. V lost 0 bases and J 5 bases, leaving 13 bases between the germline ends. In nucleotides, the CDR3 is TGCGCCAGCAGCCAAGATATGGAACGGAGAACTGAAGCTTTCTTT. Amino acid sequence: CASSQDMERRTEAFF.

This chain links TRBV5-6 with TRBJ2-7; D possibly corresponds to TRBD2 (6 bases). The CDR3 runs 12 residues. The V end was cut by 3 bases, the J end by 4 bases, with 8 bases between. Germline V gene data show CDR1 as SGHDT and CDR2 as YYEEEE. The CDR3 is CASSSGTYEQYF. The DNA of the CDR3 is TGTGCCAGCAGCTCGGGGACTTACGAGCAGTACTTC. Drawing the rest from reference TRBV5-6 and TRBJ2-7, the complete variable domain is DAGVTQSPTHLIKTRGQQVTLRCSPKSGHDTVSWYQQALGQGPQFIFQYYEEEERQRGNFPDRFSGHQFPNYSSELNVNALLLGDSALYLCASSSGTYEQYFGPGTRLTVT.

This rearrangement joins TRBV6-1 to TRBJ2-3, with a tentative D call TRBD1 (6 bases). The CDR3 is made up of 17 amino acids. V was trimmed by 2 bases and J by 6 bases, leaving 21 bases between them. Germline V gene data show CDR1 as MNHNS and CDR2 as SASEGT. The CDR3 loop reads CASSEPQNRVPRDTQYF. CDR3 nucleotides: TGTGCCAGCAGTGAACCACAAAACAGGGTCCCAAGGGATACGCAGTATTTT.

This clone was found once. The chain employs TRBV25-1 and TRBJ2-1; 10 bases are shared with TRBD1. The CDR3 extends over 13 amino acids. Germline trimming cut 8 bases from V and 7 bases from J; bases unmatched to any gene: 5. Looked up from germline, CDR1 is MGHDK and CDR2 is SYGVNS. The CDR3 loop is CASRWTGGNEQFF. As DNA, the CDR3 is TGTGCCAGCCGGTGGACAGGGGGAAATGAGCAGTTCTTC.

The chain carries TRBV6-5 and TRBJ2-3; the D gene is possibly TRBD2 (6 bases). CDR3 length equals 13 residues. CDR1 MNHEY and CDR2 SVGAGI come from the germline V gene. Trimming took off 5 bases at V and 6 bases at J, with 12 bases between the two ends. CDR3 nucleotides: TGTGCCAGCAGTCGGACTATTGTGGATACGCAGTATTTT. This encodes CASSRTIVDTQYF.

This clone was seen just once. CDR3 coding DNA: TGTGCTAGTGGTTTGGTGGGACAGCACAACACTGAAGCTTTCTTT. It encodes CASGLVGQHNTEAFF. The chain combines TRBV12-5 with TRBJ1-1; 7 bases align to TRBD1. The V gene's germline CDR1 is LGHNT and CDR2 FRNRAP. V dropped 0 bases and J dropped 2; count of bases not matched to a gene: 3. The CDR3 runs 15 residues.

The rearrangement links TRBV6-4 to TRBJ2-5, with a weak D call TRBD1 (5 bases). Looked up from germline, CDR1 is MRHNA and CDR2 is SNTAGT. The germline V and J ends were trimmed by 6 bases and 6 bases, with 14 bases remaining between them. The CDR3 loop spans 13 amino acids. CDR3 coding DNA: TGTGCCAGCAGCCACGGGCCAGGGCAGACCCAGTACTTC. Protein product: CASSHGPGQTQYF.

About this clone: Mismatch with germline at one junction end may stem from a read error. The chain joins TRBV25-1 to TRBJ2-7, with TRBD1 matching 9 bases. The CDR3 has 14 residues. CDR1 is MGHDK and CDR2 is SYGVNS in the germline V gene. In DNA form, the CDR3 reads TGTGCCAGCAGTGAGCGAGACAGGGGGTACGGGCAGTACTTC. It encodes CASSERDRGYGQYF.

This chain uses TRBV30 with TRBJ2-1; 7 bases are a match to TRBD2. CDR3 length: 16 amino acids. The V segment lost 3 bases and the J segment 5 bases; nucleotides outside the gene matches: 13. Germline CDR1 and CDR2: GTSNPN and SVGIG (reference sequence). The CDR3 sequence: CAWSALPGLQDNEQFF. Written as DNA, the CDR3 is TGTGCCTGGAGCGCGTTACCGGGACTACAAGACAATGAGCAGTTCTTC.